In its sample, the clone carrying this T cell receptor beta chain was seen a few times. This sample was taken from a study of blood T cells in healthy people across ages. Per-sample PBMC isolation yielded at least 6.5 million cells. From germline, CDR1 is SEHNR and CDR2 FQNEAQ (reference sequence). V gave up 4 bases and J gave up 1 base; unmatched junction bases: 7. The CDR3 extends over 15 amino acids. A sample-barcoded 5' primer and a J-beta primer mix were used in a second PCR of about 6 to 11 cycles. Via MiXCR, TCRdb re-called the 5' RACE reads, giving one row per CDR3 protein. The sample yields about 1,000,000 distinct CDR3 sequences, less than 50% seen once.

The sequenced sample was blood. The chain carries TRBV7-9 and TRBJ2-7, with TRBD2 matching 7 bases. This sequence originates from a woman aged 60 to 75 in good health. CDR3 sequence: CASSWVGEGSYEQYF. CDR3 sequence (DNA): TGTGCCAGCAGCTGGGTTGGGGAGGGATCCTACGAGCAGTACTTC.